Shown below are 11 T cell receptor beta chains from a single sample sequenced in a study of blood T cells in healthy people across ages. Primers used in a second PCR of about 6 to 11 cycles were a sample-barcoded 5' primer and a J-beta primer mix. TCRdb reanalysed the 5' RACE reads using MiXCR and keeps one entry per CDR3 protein. The data show hundreds of thousands of distinct CDR3 sequences, over 40% seen once. The sequencing sample was made of blood. The source of these receptors is a man older than 75 in good health.

The chain joins TRBV20-1 to TRBJ1-1; D ambiguous. The germline gives CDR1 DFQATT, CDR2 SNEGSKA (reference sequence). The CDR3 contains 16 residues. Between the trimmed V and J ends, which lost 0 bases and 1 base, there was a span of 15 bases. The CDR3 DNA is TGCAGTGCTAGAGATTGGGGTTCCCGCCCGAACACTGAAGCTTTCTTT. Its translation is CSARDWGSRPNTEAFF.

V and J are TRBV4-3 and TRBJ1-5, with 7 bases aligning to TRBD1. The CDR3 is made up of 21 amino acids. CDR1 is LGHNA, CDR2 YSLEER, per germline. V shed 1 base, J shed 4 bases, and the junction held 22 bases outside the gene matches. The CDR3: CASSQGVNSGGGGSRNQPQHF. CDR3 sequence (DNA): TGCGCCAGCAGCCAAGGGGTAAATTCGGGAGGGGGCGGGTCGCGAAATCAGCCCCAGCATTTT.

This clonotype was counted between two and nine times. The V and J genes are TRBV21-1 and TRBJ2-7; whether TRBD2, the table's D call, matches the DNA was not checked. TRBV21-1 is given as a pseudogene. The CDR3 is 18 amino acids. This CDR3 is CASSIAGTSGRSRYEQYF. The DNA of the CDR3 is TGTGCCAGCAGCATTGCCGGGACTAGCGGGAGGTCGCGCTACGAGCAGTACTTC.

This clonotype was counted a few times. This may come from a read error, since a much larger clone is one base off. This chain uses TRBV3-1 with TRBJ1-6; TRBD1 matches 7 bases. The length of the CDR3 is 14 residues. Germline V gene sequence: CDR1 LGHDT, CDR2 YNNKEL (reference sequence). The CDR3 is CASSQGQKNSPPHF. The CDR3 DNA reads TGTGCCAGCAGCCAGGGACAGAAAAATTCACCCCCCCACTTT.

This clonotype was seen more than once but under ten times. The chain links TRBV20-1 to TRBJ1-5; a weak D match, TRBD1 (6 bases). The CDR3 extends over 19 amino acids. V dropped 0 bases and J dropped 1 base, with 22 bases sitting between them. From germline, CDR1 is DFQATT and CDR2 SNEGSKA (reference sequence). The CDR3 DNA reads as TGCAGTGCTAGAGATCTTTGGGGGAGGGGGGATTTGAGCAATCAGCCCCAGCATTTT. Amino acid sequence: CSARDLWGRGDLSNQPQHF.

This clonotype has ten or more counts. At one end, the junction sequence differs from germline, possibly due to a read error. The rearrangement uses TRBV30 and TRBJ2-7; D is perhaps TRBD2 (5 bases). Looked up from germline, CDR1 is GTSNPN and CDR2 is SVGIG (reference sequence). The CDR3 sequence is 12 residues long. Here the CDR3 DNA reads TGTGCCGGGAGCCCAGCTCGGAGGGAGCAGTACTTC. It specifies CAGSPARREQYF.

This clonotype appeared a few times. This CDR3 reads CASSPGTGNSNQPQHF. The CDR3, as DNA: TGTGCCAGCAGCCCCGGGACAGGGAATAGCAATCAGCCCCAGCATTTT. V and J are TRBV11-1 and TRBJ1-5; 9 bases are shared with TRBD1. Germline-derived CDR1 and CDR2 are SGHAT and FQDESV (reference sequence). The CDR3 sequence is 16 residues long. The V segment lost 5 bases and the J segment 0 bases; nucleotides outside the gene matches: 5.

This chain uses TRBV20-1 with TRBJ1-6; perhaps TRBD1 as D (5 bases). V was shortened by 6 bases and J by 10 bases, with 16 bases between the two germline ends. The CDR3 totals 13 residues. Germline V gene data show CDR1 as DFQATT and CDR2 as SNEGSKA (reference sequence). This CDR3 is CSARGGKWSPLHF. CDR3 coding DNA: TGCAGTGCCCGGGGGGGAAAATGGTCACCCCTCCACTTT.

The chain joins TRBV7-2 to TRBJ2-4; the match to TRBD1 covers 7 bases. CDR1 SGHTA and CDR2 FQGNSA come from the germline V gene. After removal of 4 bases from V and 7 bases from J, the junction contained 7 bases not matched to a gene. The CDR3 is made up of 14 amino acids. The CDR3 region has the DNA TGTGCCAGCAGCTCACAGGGGATGGCGAACATTCAGTACTTC. This sequence encodes CASSSQGMANIQYF.

The V call is TRBV30, the J call TRBJ1-2, with TRBD1 matching over 7 bases. Trimming removed 2 bases from V and 8 bases from J; junction bases left unmatched: 17. CDR1 and CDR2 (germline): GTSNPN, SVGIG (reference sequence). The CDR3 extends over 16 amino acids. CDR3 loop: CAWSTRDRALLWGYTF. The DNA for the CDR3 is TGTGCCTGGAGTACTCGGGACAGAGCCCTTCTATGGGGCTACACCTTC.

The rearrangement joins TRBV6-2 or TRBV6-3 to TRBJ2-3; a weak D match, TRBD2 (6 bases). V was shortened by 7 bases and J by 2 bases, with 13 bases between the two germline ends. The CDR3 spans 14 residues. Per germline, CDR1 MNHEY and CDR2 SVGEGT. The CDR3 region has the DNA TGTGCCAGCACCTCGGGAGCTTTCACAGATACGCAGTATTTT. Translating it yields CASTSGAFTDTQYF.